This note documents a single T cell receptor beta chain sequence. The source of the sample is a study of blood T cell repertoires in COVID-19. About the research overall: Spain, Italy and the United States supplied samples that represented acute and convalescent COVID-19. T cells, B-cell-depleted T cells, or PBMCs supplied cDNA or gDNA.

Germline V gene sequence: CDR1 SGHTA, CDR2 FQGNSA. The CDR3 length is 15 residues. V trimming: 5 bases; J trimming: 4 bases; junction bases outside the gene matches: 8. Authors' data handling: The assay estimated nucleated cells by amplifying reference gene primers. Assay: immunoSEQ multiplex PCR; the TCRdb copy retains only in-frame clones and omits some. That table gives V, J and clone size, and the DNA gave D and trimming. This sample yields about 98,000 clones, of which about 87% are seen a single time; over 2.5% belongs to the top ten. The specimen was peripheral blood. The clonotype originates from a man between 50 and 59 years old with active or convalescent COVID-19. The chain uses TRBV7-2 and TRBJ2-5; 9 nucleotides match TRBD2. The CDR3 spells CASSQNSGGRETQYF. The CDR3 coding sequence is TGTGCCAGCAGCCAGAATAGCGGGGGTAGAGAGACCCAGTACTTC. Combining the CDR3 with reference TRBV7-2 and TRBJ2-5 gives the whole variable domain GAGVSQSPSNKVTEKGKDVELRCDPISGHTALYWYRQSLGQGLEFLIYFQGNSAPDKSGLPSDRFSAERTGGSVSTLTIQRTQQEDSAVYLCASSQNSGGRETQYFGPGTRLLVL.